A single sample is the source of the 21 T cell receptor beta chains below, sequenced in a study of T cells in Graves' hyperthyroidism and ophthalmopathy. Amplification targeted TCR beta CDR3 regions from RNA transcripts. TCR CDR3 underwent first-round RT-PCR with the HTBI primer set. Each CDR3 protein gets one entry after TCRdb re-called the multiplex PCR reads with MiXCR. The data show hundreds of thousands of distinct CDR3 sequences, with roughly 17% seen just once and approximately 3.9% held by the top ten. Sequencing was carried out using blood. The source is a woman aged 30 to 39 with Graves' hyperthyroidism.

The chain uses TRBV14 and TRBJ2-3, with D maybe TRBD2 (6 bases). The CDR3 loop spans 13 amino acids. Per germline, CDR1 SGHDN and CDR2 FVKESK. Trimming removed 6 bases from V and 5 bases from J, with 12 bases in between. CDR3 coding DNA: TGTGCCAGCAGTCTGGGACTGTTAGATACGCAGTATTTT. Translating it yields CASSLGLLDTQYF.

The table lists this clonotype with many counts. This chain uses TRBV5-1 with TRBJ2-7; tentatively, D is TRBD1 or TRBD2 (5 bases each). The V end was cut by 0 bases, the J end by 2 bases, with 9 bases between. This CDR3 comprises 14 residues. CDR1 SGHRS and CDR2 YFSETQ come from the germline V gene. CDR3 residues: CASSLVPGPYEQYF. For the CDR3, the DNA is TGCGCCAGCAGCTTGGTTCCGGGGCCCTACGAGCAGTACTTC.

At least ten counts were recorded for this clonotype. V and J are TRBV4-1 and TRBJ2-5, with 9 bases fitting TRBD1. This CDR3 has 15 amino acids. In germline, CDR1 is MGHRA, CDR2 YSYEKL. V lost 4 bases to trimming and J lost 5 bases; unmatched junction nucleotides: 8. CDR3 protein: CASSLVQGAGETQYF. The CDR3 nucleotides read TGCGCCAGCAGCCTCGTACAGGGGGCTGGGGAGACCCAGTACTTC.

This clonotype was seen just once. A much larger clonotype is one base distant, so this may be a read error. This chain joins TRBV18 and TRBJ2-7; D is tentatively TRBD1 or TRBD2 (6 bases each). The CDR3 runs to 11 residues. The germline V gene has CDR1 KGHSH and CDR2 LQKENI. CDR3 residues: CASTGAYEQCF. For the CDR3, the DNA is TGTGCCAGCACGGGGGCCTACGAGCAGTGCTTC.

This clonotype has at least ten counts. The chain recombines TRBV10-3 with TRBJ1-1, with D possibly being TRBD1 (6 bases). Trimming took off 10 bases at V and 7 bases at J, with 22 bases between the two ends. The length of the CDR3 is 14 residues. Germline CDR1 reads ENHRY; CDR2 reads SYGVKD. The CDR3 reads CATEPSGGRSEAFF. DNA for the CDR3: TGTGCCACCGAGCCCTCGGGGGGCCGCAGTGAAGCTTTCTTT.

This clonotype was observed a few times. The CDR3 DNA sequence: TGTGCCACCCGGGGGTACACTGAAGCTTTCTTT. Translated, it gives CATRGYTEAFF. V is TRBV28 and J is TRBJ1-1; maybe TRBD1 (5 bases). CDR1 is MDHEN, CDR2 SYDVKM, per germline. This CDR3 region has 11 residues. Trimming removed 10 bases from V and 3 bases from J, with 9 bases in between. Complete variable domain (other parts from reference TRBV28 and TRBJ1-1): DVKVTQSSRYLVKRTGEKVFLECVQDMDHENMFWYRQDPGLGLRLIYFSYDVKMKEKGDIPEGYSVSREKKERFSLILESASTNQTSMYLCATRGYTEAFFGQGTRLTVV.

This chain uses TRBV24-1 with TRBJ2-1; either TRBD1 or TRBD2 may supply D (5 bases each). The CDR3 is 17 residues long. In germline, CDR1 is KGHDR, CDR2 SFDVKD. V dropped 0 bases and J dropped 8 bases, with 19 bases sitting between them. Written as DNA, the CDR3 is TGTGCCACCAGTGATTTGCAAACGGGACCTCAGGGTGATGAGCAGTTCTTC. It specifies CATSDLQTGPQGDEQFF.

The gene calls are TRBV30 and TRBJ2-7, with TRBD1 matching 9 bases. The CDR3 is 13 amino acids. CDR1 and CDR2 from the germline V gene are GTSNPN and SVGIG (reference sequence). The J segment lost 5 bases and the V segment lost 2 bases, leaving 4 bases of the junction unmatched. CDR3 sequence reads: CAWSTGGPDEQYF. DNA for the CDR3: TGTGCCTGGAGTACAGGGGGCCCGGACGAGCAGTACTTC.

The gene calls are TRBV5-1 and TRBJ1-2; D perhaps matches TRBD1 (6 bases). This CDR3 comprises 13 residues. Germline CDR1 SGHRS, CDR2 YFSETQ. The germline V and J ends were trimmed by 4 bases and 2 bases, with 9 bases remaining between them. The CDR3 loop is CASSGTPNYGYTF. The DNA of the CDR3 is TGCGCCAGCAGCGGGACACCCAACTATGGCTACACCTTC.

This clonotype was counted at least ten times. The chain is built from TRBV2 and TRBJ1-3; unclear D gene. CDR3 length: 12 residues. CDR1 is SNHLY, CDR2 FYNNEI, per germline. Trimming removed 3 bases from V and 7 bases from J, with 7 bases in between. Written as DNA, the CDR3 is TGTGCCAGCAGTGAGGCTGAGAACACCATATATTTT. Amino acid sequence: CASSEAENTIYF.

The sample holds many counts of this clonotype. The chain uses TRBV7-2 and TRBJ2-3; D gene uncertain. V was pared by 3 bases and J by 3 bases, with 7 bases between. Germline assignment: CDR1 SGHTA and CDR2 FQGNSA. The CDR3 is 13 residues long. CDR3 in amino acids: CASSFTTTDTQYF. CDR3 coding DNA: TGTGCCAGCAGCTTCACCACGACAGATACGCAGTATTTT.

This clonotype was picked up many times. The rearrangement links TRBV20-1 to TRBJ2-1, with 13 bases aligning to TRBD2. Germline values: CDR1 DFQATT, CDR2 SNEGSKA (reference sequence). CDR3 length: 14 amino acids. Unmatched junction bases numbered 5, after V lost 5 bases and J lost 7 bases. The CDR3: CSAFGTSGKNEQFF. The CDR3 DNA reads TGCAGTGCTTTCGGGACTAGCGGGAAGAATGAGCAGTTCTTC.

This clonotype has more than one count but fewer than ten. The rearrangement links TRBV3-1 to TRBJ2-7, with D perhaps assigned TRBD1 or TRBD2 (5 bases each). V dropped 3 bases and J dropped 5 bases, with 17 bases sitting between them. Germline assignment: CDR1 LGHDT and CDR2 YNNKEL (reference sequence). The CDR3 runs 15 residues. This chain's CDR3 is CASSHPTGLADEQYF. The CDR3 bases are TGTGCCAGCAGCCACCCGACGGGGCTAGCCGACGAGCAGTACTTC.

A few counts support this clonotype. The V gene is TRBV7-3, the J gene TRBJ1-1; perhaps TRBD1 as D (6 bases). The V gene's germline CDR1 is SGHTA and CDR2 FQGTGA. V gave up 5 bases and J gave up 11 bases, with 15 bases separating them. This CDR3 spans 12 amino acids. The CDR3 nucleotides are TGTGCCAGCAGCCCCAACGGGGGCCAGGCTTTCTTT. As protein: CASSPNGGQAFF.

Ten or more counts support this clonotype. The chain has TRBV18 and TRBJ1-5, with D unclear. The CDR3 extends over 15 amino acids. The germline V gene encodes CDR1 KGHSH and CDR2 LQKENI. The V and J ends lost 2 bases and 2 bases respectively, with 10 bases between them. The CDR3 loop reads CASSPSEGRNQPQHF. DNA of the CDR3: TGTGCCAGCTCACCAAGTGAAGGGCGCAATCAGCCCCAGCATTTT.

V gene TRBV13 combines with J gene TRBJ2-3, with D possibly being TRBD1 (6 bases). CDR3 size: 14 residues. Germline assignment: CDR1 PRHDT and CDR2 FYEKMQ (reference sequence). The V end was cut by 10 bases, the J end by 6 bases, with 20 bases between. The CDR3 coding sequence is TGTGCCACCAGTGATGGGGACAACCGGGATACGCAGTATTTT. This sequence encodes CATSDGDNRDTQYF.

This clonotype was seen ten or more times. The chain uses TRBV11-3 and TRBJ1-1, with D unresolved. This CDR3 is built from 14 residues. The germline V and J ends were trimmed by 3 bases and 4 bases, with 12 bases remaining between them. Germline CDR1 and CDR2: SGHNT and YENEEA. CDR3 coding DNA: TGTGCCAGCAGCTTGGTCGGGTTCGGCACTGAAGCTTTCTTT. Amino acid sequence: CASSLVGFGTEAFF.

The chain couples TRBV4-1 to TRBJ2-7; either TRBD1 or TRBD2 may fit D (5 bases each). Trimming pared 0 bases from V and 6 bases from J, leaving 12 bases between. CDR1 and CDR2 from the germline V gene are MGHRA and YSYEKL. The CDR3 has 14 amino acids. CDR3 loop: CASSQDPRGVEQYF. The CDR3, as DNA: TGCGCCAGCAGCCAAGACCCAAGAGGGGTCGAGCAGTACTTC.

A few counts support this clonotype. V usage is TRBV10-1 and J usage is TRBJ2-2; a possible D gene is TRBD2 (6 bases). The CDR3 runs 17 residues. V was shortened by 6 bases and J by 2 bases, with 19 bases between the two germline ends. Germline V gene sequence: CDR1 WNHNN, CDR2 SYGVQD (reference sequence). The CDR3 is CASRRSTSLINTGELFF. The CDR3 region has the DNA TGCGCCAGCAGGAGATCGACTAGTTTAATTAACACCGGGGAGCTGTTTTTT.

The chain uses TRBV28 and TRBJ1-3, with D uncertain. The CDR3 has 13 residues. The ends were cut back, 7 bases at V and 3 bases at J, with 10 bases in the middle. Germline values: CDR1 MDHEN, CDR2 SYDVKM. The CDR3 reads CASTREFGNTIYF. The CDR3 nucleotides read TGTGCCAGCACTCGGGAATTTGGAAACACCATATATTTT.

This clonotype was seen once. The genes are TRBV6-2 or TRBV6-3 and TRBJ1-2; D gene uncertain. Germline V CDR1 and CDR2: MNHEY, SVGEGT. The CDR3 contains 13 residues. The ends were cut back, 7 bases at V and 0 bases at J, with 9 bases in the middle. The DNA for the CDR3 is TGTGCCAGCAAGGACGGCCCTAACTATGGCTACACCTTC. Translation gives CASKDGPNYGYTF.